Given below is one T cell receptor (beta chain) in context. These data come from a study of OX40 agonist ivuxolimab in advanced cancers. Germline V gene lookup returns CDR1 MGHRA and CDR2 YSYEKL. V was pared by 4 bases and J by 5 bases, with 9 bases of the junction left unmatched. The CDR3 sequence is 17 residues long. Assay: immunoSEQ multiplex PCR; the TCRdb copy retains only in-frame clones and omits some. This sample has around 50,000 clones; 88% occur once, and the top ten carry 0.55% to 0.65%. The source material was CD4+ or CD8+ T cells sorted from blood, sampled in a trial of the OX40 agonist ivuxolimab. The TCR sequence derives from an adult with an advanced solid tumor such as melanoma, head and neck, liver or kidney cancer. V gene TRBV4-1 combines with J gene TRBJ2-1, with 12 bases lining up with TRBD1. In DNA, the CDR3 is TGCGCCAGCAGCCCCTTAGGGACAGGGGGCGCAGACAATGAGCAGTTCTTC. This gives the protein CASSPLGTGGADNEQFF.